The 32 T cell receptor beta chains presented below share a single source sample, sequenced in a study of shared clonotypes between healthy human individuals. Libraries were prepared by immunoSEQ multiplex PCR; TCRdb keeps only in-frame clonotypes and omits some of them. The sample holds more than 90,000 clones; 67% are singletons and the top ten take 45%. Input material: memory CD8+ T cells sorted from blood. Subset here: CD45RO+ cells pooled with CCR7-negative TemRA cells. The receptors here all came from a man aged 25 to 40 in good health.

The genes are TRBV20-1 and TRBJ2-5; no clear D. The end of the DNA fits TRBJ2-7 better, so the J call may be wrong. The CDR3 runs 11 residues. Looked up from germline, CDR1 is DFQATT and CDR2 is SNEGSKA (reference sequence). CDR3 protein: CSANANYEQYF. CDR3 nucleotide sequence: TGCAGTGCCAACGCTAACTACGAGCAGTACTTC.

This chain joins TRBV28 and TRBJ1-1, with no clear D. The germline V and J ends were trimmed by 2 bases and 0 bases, with 4 bases remaining between them. The CDR3 consists of 13 residues. Per the germline V gene, CDR1 is MDHEN and CDR2 is SYDVKM. The CDR3 region is CASSLTVNTEAFF. CDR3 coding DNA: TGTGCCAGCAGTTTAACTGTGAACACTGAAGCTTTCTTT.

The rearrangement uses TRBV30 and TRBJ2-5; 7 bases map to TRBD2. CDR1 GTSNPN and CDR2 SVGIG come from the germline V gene (reference sequence). The CDR3 extends over 16 amino acids. V shed 2 bases, J shed 2 bases, and the junction held 11 bases outside the gene matches. CDR3 amino acids: CAWSKGGAEYQETQYF. CDR3 coding DNA: TGTGCCTGGAGTAAGGGAGGGGCAGAATATCAAGAGACCCAGTACTTC.

The rearrangement uses TRBV6-1 and TRBJ2-5; 9 bases match TRBD2. V lost 6 bases, J lost 1 base, and 9 bases stayed unmatched. Germline-derived CDR1 and CDR2 are MNHNS and SASEGT. The CDR3 has 16 residues. CDR3: CASRERLAGIQETQYF. CDR3 bases: TGTGCCAGCAGGGAACGGCTAGCGGGGATCCAAGAGACCCAGTACTTC.

The chain has TRBV7-8 and TRBJ2-7; TRBD2 aligns across 10 bases. The CDR3 has 18 residues. The ends lost 0 bases at V and 4 bases at J; junction bases unmatched: 12. Germline CDR1 is SGHVS and CDR2 is FQNEAQ. Here the CDR3 DNA reads TGTGCCAGCAGCTTAGCGCCTAGCGGGAGCGGCCCGCGGTACGAGCAGTACTTC. Translating it yields CASSLAPSGSGPRYEQYF.

This clone was counted once. The chain has TRBV7-8 and TRBJ2-1; 7 bases are shared with TRBD2. The CDR3 is made up of 14 amino acids. Germline V lookup: CDR1 SGHVS, CDR2 FQNEAQ. V trimming: 4 bases; J trimming: 6 bases; junction bases outside the gene matches: 6. CDR3 in DNA: TGTGCCAGCAGCTCTGGACTAGTCTCCAATGAGCAGTTCTTC. Its protein is CASSSGLVSNEQFF.

The J gene is TRBJ1-1, the V gene TRBV29-1; no clear D. Trimming stripped 2 bases from V and 2 bases from J, with 9 bases between. Germline CDR1 and CDR2: SQVTM and ANQGSEA. The length of the CDR3 is 13 residues. The CDR3 loop reads CSVEIPDNTEAFF. The DNA of the CDR3 is TGCAGCGTTGAAATCCCAGATAACACTGAAGCTTTCTTT.

The CDR3 nucleotides read TGTGCCATCGTGATGATACAAAGTCGGGCCAACGTCCTGACTTTC. Its protein product is CAIVMIQSRANVLTF. The rearrangement uses TRBV10-3 and TRBJ2-6; no clear D. V was shortened by 8 bases and J by 5 bases, with 16 bases between the two germline ends. The CDR3 totals 15 residues. Germline V gene lookup returns CDR1 ENHRY and CDR2 SYGVKD.

This rearrangement joins TRBV28 to TRBJ2-5, with TRBD1 identical over 7 bases. Germline CDR1 reads MDHEN; CDR2 reads SYDVKM. The CDR3 contains 14 residues. V shed 3 bases, J shed 4 bases, and the junction held 5 bases outside the gene matches. The CDR3 nucleotides read TGTGCCAGCAGTTTCTTAGCAGGGGGAGAGACCCAGTACTTC. Protein product: CASSFLAGGETQYF.

The chain uses TRBV2 and TRBJ2-7; 9 bases fit TRBD1. The CDR3 runs to 16 residues. V lost 3 bases, J lost 2 bases, and 8 bases stayed unmatched. Germline V gene sequence: CDR1 SNHLY, CDR2 FYNNEI. CDR3 in amino acids: CASSDMWDRVTYEQYF. DNA of the CDR3: TGTGCCAGCAGTGATATGTGGGACAGGGTAACCTACGAGCAGTACTTC.

The chain couples TRBV9 to TRBJ1-2; 8 positions agree with TRBD1. Germline loops: CDR1 SGDLS, CDR2 YYNGEE. V was pared by 3 bases and J by 2 bases, with 6 bases of the junction left unmatched. This CDR3 has 15 amino acids. The CDR3 DNA sequence: TGTGCCAGCAGCGGCGGGACAGGAATAAACTATGGCTACACCTTC. This sequence encodes CASSGGTGINYGYTF.

As DNA, the CDR3 is TGTGCCAGCAGCCCGTCCCTTGGGAAAGCGAACACCGGGGAGCTGTTTTTT. Encoded protein: CASSPSLGKANTGELFF. This chain connects TRBV11-2 to TRBJ2-2; D is uncertain. The CDR3 has 17 amino acids. Germline values: CDR1 SGHAT, CDR2 FQNNGV. The germline V and J ends were trimmed by 5 bases and 0 bases, with 16 bases remaining between them.

CDR3 residues: CASGGRMTTEAFF. CDR3 DNA: TGTGCCAGCGGGGGACGGATGACCACTGAAGCTTTCTTT. V is TRBV28 and J is TRBJ1-1; D may be TRBD1 (5 bases). The CDR3 totals 13 residues. Between the trimmed V and J ends, which lost 8 bases and 4 bases, there was a span of 14 bases. Germline values: CDR1 MDHEN, CDR2 SYDVKM.

In DNA form, the CDR3 reads TGTGCCAGCAACCCTATGGGCAGCACAGATACGCAGTATTTT. It translates to CASNPMGSTDTQYF. This chain links TRBV6-5 with TRBJ2-3; the D is unclear. There are 14 residues in the CDR3. V dropped 7 bases and J dropped 0 bases, with 11 bases sitting between them. Germline CDR1 reads MNHEY; CDR2 reads SVGAGI.

The chain uses TRBV13 and TRBJ2-1; D possibly corresponds to TRBD1 (6 bases). CDR3 length equals 16 residues. Germline CDR1 is PRHDT and CDR2 is FYEKMQ (reference sequence). V lost 1 base to trimming and J lost 4 bases, with 14 bases between them. This CDR3 reads CASSLADRLLYNEQFF. CDR3 DNA: TGTGCCAGCAGCTTAGCCGACAGGCTGCTTTACAATGAGCAGTTCTTC.

This chain joins TRBV27 and TRBJ1-5; perhaps TRBD1 as D (5 bases). Germline lookup yields CDR1 MNHEY and CDR2 SMNVEV (reference sequence). This CDR3 is built from 14 residues. V gave up 3 bases and J gave up 6 bases, with 12 bases separating them. The CDR3 DNA reads as TGTGCCAGCAGTTTGTGGGGCCGGGGTCAGCCCCAGCATTTT. Translating it yields CASSLWGRGQPQHF.

V is TRBV28 and J is TRBJ2-3; D is ambiguous. This CDR3 contains 13 residues. Germline V gene sequence: CDR1 MDHEN, CDR2 SYDVKM. Trimming shortened V by 2 bases and J by 0 bases, and 3 bases separated the two germline ends. CDR3 coding DNA: TGTGCCAGCAGTTTAAAGAGCACAGATACGCAGTATTTT. Amino acids: CASSLKSTDTQYF.

V and J are TRBV6-6 and TRBJ2-6; tentative D call: TRBD1 (5 bases). V was clipped by 3 bases and J by 1 base, with 10 bases between them. The CDR3 sequence is 16 residues long. Germline CDR1 and CDR2: MNHNY and SVGAGI (reference sequence). The CDR3 region is CASSYPQVSGANVLTF. The CDR3, as DNA: TGTGCCAGCAGTTATCCACAGGTATCTGGGGCCAACGTCCTGACTTTC.

CDR3: CASSEGAYSGNTIYF. DNA of the CDR3: TGTGCCAGCAGTGAGGGGGCTTACTCTGGAAACACCATATATTTT. The chain employs TRBV25-1 and TRBJ1-3; possible D gene TRBD1, 6 bases. Germline CDR1 is MGHDK and CDR2 is SYGVNS. The CDR3 has 15 amino acids. V lost 3 bases and J 0 bases, leaving 9 bases between the germline ends.

This sequence joins TRBV7-9 and TRBJ2-3, with TRBD2 matching 10 bases. This CDR3 spans 14 amino acids. The V gene's germline CDR1 is SEHNR and CDR2 FQNEAQ (reference sequence). The J segment lost 6 bases and the V segment lost 5 bases, leaving 5 bases of the junction unmatched. The CDR3 protein is CASSPELAGDTQYF. DNA of the CDR3: TGTGCCAGCAGCCCGGAACTAGCGGGGGATACGCAGTATTTT.

This clone appeared a single time. The chain combines TRBV5-1 with TRBJ2-7, with 8 bases matching TRBD1. With V trimmed by 0 bases and J by 2 bases, 4 bases remained unmatched. The CDR3 has 15 amino acids. Germline CDR1 reads SGHRS; CDR2 reads YFSETQ. CDR3 residues: CASSLAGQETYEQYF. The CDR3 DNA follows: TGCGCCAGCAGCTTGGCGGGACAGGAGACCTACGAGCAGTACTTC.

The rearrangement joins TRBV6-1 to TRBJ2-1; the match to TRBD1 covers 9 bases. The CDR3 has 13 residues. V shed 5 bases, J shed 10 bases, and the junction held 6 bases outside the gene matches. Germline-derived CDR1 and CDR2 are MNHNS and SASEGT. DNA of the CDR3: TGTGCCAGCAGTTTGGACAGGGGTGGAGAGCAGTTCTTC. It is translated as CASSLDRGGEQFF.

The V gene is TRBV6-6, the J gene TRBJ2-1; D might be TRBD2 (5 bases). V was pared by 0 bases and J by 7 bases, with 13 bases between. The CDR3 is 15 residues long. The germline gives CDR1 MNHNY, CDR2 SVGAGI (reference sequence). The DNA of the CDR3 is TGTGCCAGCAGTTACTCCCGGGAAGAAATGAATGAGCAGTTCTTC. Its protein product is CASSYSREEMNEQFF.

The chain combines TRBV19 with TRBJ1-2; TRBD1 might be the D (6 bases). Trimming cost V 5 bases and J 8 bases, with 18 bases left between them. Germline values: CDR1 LNHDA, CDR2 SQIVND (reference sequence). The CDR3 loop spans 14 amino acids. CDR3 nucleotides: TGTGCCAGTAGTGGAACCCTCAGGGGAAGCGGCTACACCTTC. This translates into CASSGTLRGSGYTF.

The chain joins TRBV6-1 to TRBJ2-7; 7 bases line up with TRBD1. Germline lookup yields CDR1 MNHNS and CDR2 SASEGT. Unmatched junction bases numbered 5, after V lost 6 bases and J lost 0 bases. The CDR3 has 14 amino acids. CDR3 coding DNA: TGTGCCAGCAGCCTTGGGACAGACTCCTACGAGCAGTACTTC. This gives the protein CASSLGTDSYEQYF.

J is TRBJ2-1 and V is TRBV4-3, with 11 bases that match TRBD2. J was trimmed by 7 bases and V by 3 bases; bases with no gene match: 8. CDR1 LGHNA and CDR2 YSLEER come from the germline V gene. The CDR3 is 16 residues long. Here the CDR3 reads CASSHGTSGLTNEQFF. The DNA for the CDR3 is TGCGCCAGCAGCCATGGGACTAGCGGTCTCACTAATGAGCAGTTCTTC.

Concerning this clone itself: The junction differs from germline at one of its ends, possibly a read error. J is TRBJ1-2 and V is TRBV4-3; no reliable D call. This CDR3 contains 14 residues. The germline V gene encodes CDR1 LGHNA and CDR2 YSLEER. DNA for the CDR3: TGCGCCAGTAGCCTGAGGCAGCGCCCCTATGGCTACACCTTC. The encoded protein is CASSLRQRPYGYTF.

This clone was found once. The chain joins TRBV6-5 to TRBJ1-2, with D uncertain. The germline CDR1 and CDR2 sequences are MNHEY and SVGAGI. Trimming left V 2 bases short and J 4 bases short, with 11 bases between. The CDR3 runs to 14 residues. Written as DNA, the CDR3 is TGTGCCAGCAGTTACAGGGCGGCCTCCTATGGCTACACCTTC. This translates into CASSYRAASYGYTF.

V is TRBV2 and J is TRBJ1-1; D might be TRBD1 (5 bases). The CDR3 has 13 amino acids. V gave up 3 bases and J gave up 3 bases, with 8 bases separating them. Germline values: CDR1 SNHLY, CDR2 FYNNEI. The CDR3 DNA reads TGTGCCAGCAGTGAGGGGGTTGACACTGAAGCTTTCTTT. It encodes CASSEGVDTEAFF.

Worth noting for this clone: A much larger clone sits a single nucleotide away, making a read error possible. The sample has other DNA sequences that encode this CDR3 too. The V call is TRBV7-8, the J call TRBJ2-1; D is possibly TRBD1 or TRBD2 (5 bases each). Germline V gives CDR1 SGHVS, CDR2 FQNEAQ. This CDR3 is 15 amino acids long. The V and J ends lost 5 bases and 0 bases respectively, with 11 bases between them. In DNA form, the CDR3 reads TGTGCCAGCAGCCCGGGACCGAGCTCCTACAATGAGCAGTTCTTC. The encoded protein is CASSPGPSSYNEQFF.

This clone showed up many times. This chain links TRBV10-2 with TRBJ1-2; tentatively, D is TRBD1 (6 bases). Germline loops: CDR1 WSHSY, CDR2 SAAADI. This CDR3 has 13 amino acids. V dropped 0 bases and J dropped 13 bases, with 15 bases sitting between them. CDR3 coding DNA: TGCGCCAGCAGTGAGTCGGAACAGGGCCGCCTCACCTTC. Translation gives CASSESEQGRLTF.

This clone was seen just once. The chain carries TRBV29-1 and TRBJ2-5, with D uncertain. This CDR3 contains 12 residues. CDR1 is SQVTM and CDR2 is ANQGSEA in the germline V gene. The CDR3, as DNA: TGCAGTGCTGTTGGGGTACAAGAGACCCAGTACTTC. Its translation is CSAVGVQETQYF. The full variable domain, completed using reference TRBV29-1 and TRBJ2-5, is SAVISQKPSRDICQRGTSLTIQCQVDSQVTMMFWYRQQPGQSLTLIATANQGSEATYESGFVIDKFPISRPNLTFSTLTVSNMSPEDSSIYLCSAVGVQETQYFGPGTRLLVL.